The clone carrying this TCR beta chain was observed a handful of times. What it recognizes is unknown. This entry comes from a study of graft-versus-host responses after intestinal transplantation. About the research overall: Multivisceral, liver-intestinal, or isolated intestinal transplants were given to recipients. Recipients uniformly received anti-thymocyte globulin induction, followed by tacrolimus and steroids for roughly 3 years.

The study, taken as a whole, reports: Early post-transplant HvG declines tracked with peak circulating GvH clone levels.

The table came from immunoSEQ multiplex PCR; TCRdb's copy has only in-frame clones and leaves some out. This table has 90,000 to 95,000 clones, just over 90% appearing once. Germline V gene data show CDR1 as WNHNN and CDR2 as SYGVQD (reference sequence). V lost 4 bases and J lost 5, with 18 bases in between. The CDR3 runs to 15 residues. Specimen: unstimulated CD8+ T cells sorted from spleen or lymph node cells, collected before intestinal transplant. The chain is built from TRBV10-1 and TRBJ2-7; D is perhaps TRBD1 (5 bases). This sequence was found in a human donor who received an intestinal transplant. The CDR3 DNA sequence: TGCGCCAGCAGTGCACACCAGGGTGGGATCCACGAGCAGTACTTC. As protein: CASSAHQGGIHEQYF.